This T cell receptor beta chain derives from a study of T cell responses to AZD1222 COVID-19 vaccine. General study points: Across spike, vaccine-associated CD4 TCRs were found, dominant at 160-218 and 743-854.

Points on this clone: The antigen is not known.

The length of the CDR3 is 15 residues. Germline V gene lookup returns CDR1 MGHRA and CDR2 YSYEKL. The V gene end was trimmed by 4 bases and the J gene end by 3 bases; junction bases not matched to a gene: 8. The protocol was immunoSEQ multiplex PCR, while the TCRdb copy is restricted to in-frame clones and leaves out a portion. Among around 130,000 clones listed, 93% were seen once. The sequence derives from an adult in good health. The sample in question was peripheral blood, obtained on day 0 of AZD1222 vaccination. This sequence joins TRBV4-1 and TRBJ1-2, with 7 bases that match TRBD1. CDR3 loop: CASSRAGTGDYGYTF. In DNA, the CDR3 is TGCGCCAGCAGCCGGGCGGGAACAGGGGACTATGGCTACACCTTC.